The next 12 T cell receptor beta chains were all read from a single sample in a study of blood T cells in healthy people across ages. A second roughly 6 to 11 cycle PCR used barcoded and J-beta primers. TCRdb redid the calling of the 5' RACE reads with MiXCR, one entry per CDR3 protein. The data show 980,000 or so distinct CDR3 sequences, 48% seen once. The specimen sequenced was blood. The receptors here all came from a man aged 25 to 45 in good health.

This clonotype has only a few counts. The V and J genes are TRBV28 and TRBJ1-2; D is unclear. Germline V gives CDR1 MDHEN, CDR2 SYDVKM. The CDR3 length is 14 residues. The V gene lost 6 bases and the J gene lost 3 bases, with 14 bases spanning the gap. The CDR3 loop is CASSLGLSDYGYTF. For the CDR3, the DNA is TGTGCCAGCAGCCTGGGTCTGTCCGACTATGGCTACACCTTC.

This clonotype was observed a few times. The CDR3 spells CASRHGSYNEQFF. Here the CDR3 DNA reads TGCGCCAGCAGACATGGCTCCTACAATGAGCAGTTCTTC. V is TRBV4-1 and J is TRBJ2-1; D call uncertain. Trimming pared 6 bases from V and 0 bases from J, leaving 6 bases between. The germline V gene encodes CDR1 MGHRA and CDR2 YSYEKL. The CDR3 length is 13 residues.

This clonotype was picked up many times. This chain connects TRBV4-2 to TRBJ2-1, with D possibly being TRBD2 (6 bases). The germline V gene encodes CDR1 LGHNA and CDR2 YNFKEQ. The CDR3 totals 15 residues. Trimming removed 0 bases at V and 12 bases at J, with 18 bases between. The CDR3 sequence is CASSQDVVFVEGQFF. The CDR3, as DNA: TGTGCCAGCAGCCAAGACGTCGTCTTTGTGGAGGGGCAGTTCTTC.

V is TRBV20-1 and J is TRBJ2-1; 15 bases map to TRBD2. The CDR3 has 15 residues. With 6 bases clipped from V and 7 bases from J, the junction kept 7 bases outside the gene matches. Germline CDR1 and CDR2: DFQATT and SNEGSKA (reference sequence). The CDR3 reads CSATPGTSGGNEQFF. The CDR3, as DNA: TGCAGTGCAACTCCCGGGACTAGCGGGGGGAATGAGCAGTTCTTC.

V usage is TRBV20-1 and J usage is TRBJ2-3, with 16 bases aligning to TRBD2. The CDR3 is made up of 20 amino acids. Germline V gives CDR1 DFQATT, CDR2 SNEGSKA (reference sequence). Trimming cost V 1 base and J 4 bases; bases outside gene matches: 14. The CDR3 coding sequence is TGCAGTGCTAGAGTTCCGCCGGGACTAGCGGGAGGGCCGTTCGCAGATACGCAGTATTTT. Its translation is CSARVPPGLAGGPFADTQYF.

The chain links TRBV15 to TRBJ2-4, with no clear D. Trimming cost V 0 bases and J 3 bases, with 12 bases left between them. The CDR3 length is 16 residues. Germline assignment: CDR1 LNHNV and CDR2 YYDKDF (reference sequence). The CDR3 protein is CATSRDAGRNKNIQYF. In nucleotides, the CDR3 is TGTGCCACCAGCAGAGATGCAGGACGGAACAAAAACATTCAGTACTTC.

The chain joins TRBV29-1 to TRBJ2-7, with 11 positions matching TRBD1. The DNA matches TRBJ2-5 better at its end, which makes the J call doubtful. This CDR3 has 14 residues. Germline V lookup: CDR1 SQVTM, CDR2 ANQGSEA. CDR3 sequence reads: CSVETGTGGETQYF. CDR3 nucleotides: TGCAGCGTTGAGACCGGGACAGGGGGTGAGACCCAGTACTTC.

The gene calls are TRBV29-1 and TRBJ2-3, with 8 bases aligning to TRBD1. J gave up 2 bases and V 7 bases, and 8 bases lay outside the gene matches. The CDR3 totals 14 residues. Germline V gives CDR1 SQVTM, CDR2 ANQGSEA. The CDR3 coding sequence is TGCAGCGCCGGGGCAGGGGGCTTCACAGATACGCAGTATTTT. As protein: CSAGAGGFTDTQYF.

The chain joins TRBV3-1 to TRBJ1-4; TRBD1 might be the D (5 bases). The ends were cut back, 4 bases at V and 5 bases at J, with 14 bases in the middle. The CDR3 runs to 15 residues. Germline V gives CDR1 LGHDT, CDR2 YNNKEL (reference sequence). As DNA, the CDR3 is TGTGCCAGCAGCCTCGGTGGGGGGAAGAATGAAAAACTGTTTTTT. It translates to CASSLGGGKNEKLFF.

V is TRBV20-1 and J is TRBJ1-2, with D tentatively TRBD1 (6 bases). V lost 5 bases and J 8 bases, leaving 12 bases between the germline ends. This CDR3 comprises 11 residues. In germline, CDR1 is DFQATT, CDR2 SNEGSKA (reference sequence). CDR3: CSAQTGFGYTF. CDR3 nucleotides: TGCAGTGCTCAAACAGGGTTCGGCTACACCTTC.

This clonotype was detected many times. V and J are TRBV7-3 and TRBJ2-6; D ambiguous. The V and J ends lost 0 bases and 1 base respectively, with 7 bases between them. The CDR3 sequence is 16 residues long. Germline values: CDR1 SGHTA, CDR2 FQGTGA. CDR3 residues: CASSLTVQSGANVLTF. DNA of the CDR3: TGTGCCAGCAGCTTAACAGTCCAATCTGGGGCCAACGTCCTGACTTTC.

The chain couples TRBV12-3 or TRBV12-4 to TRBJ2-7; D gene ambiguous. V was trimmed by 1 base and J by 0 bases, leaving 10 bases between them. This CDR3 has 15 amino acids. CDR3 amino acids: CASSLDSLPSYEQYF. The CDR3 bases are TGTGCCAGCAGTTTAGACAGTCTTCCCTCCTACGAGCAGTACTTC.